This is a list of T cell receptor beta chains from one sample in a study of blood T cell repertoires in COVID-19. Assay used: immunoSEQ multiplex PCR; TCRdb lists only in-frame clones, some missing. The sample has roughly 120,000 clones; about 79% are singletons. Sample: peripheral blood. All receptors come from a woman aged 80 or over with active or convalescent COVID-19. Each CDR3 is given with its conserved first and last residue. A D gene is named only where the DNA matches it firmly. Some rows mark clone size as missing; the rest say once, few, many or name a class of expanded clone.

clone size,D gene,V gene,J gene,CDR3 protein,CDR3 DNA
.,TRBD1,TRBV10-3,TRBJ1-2,CAISEWGQRTYTF,TGTGCCATCAGTGAGTGGGGACAGAGAACTTACACCTTC
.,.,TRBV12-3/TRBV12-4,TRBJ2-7,CASSSTSGGQYF,TGTGCCAGCAGTTCAACATCCGGCGGGCAGTACTTC
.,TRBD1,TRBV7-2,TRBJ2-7,CASSFRQGIEQYF,TGTGCCAGCAGCTTTCGACAGGGGATCGAGCAGTACTTC
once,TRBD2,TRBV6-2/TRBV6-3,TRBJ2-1,CASSNLLAGGRDEQFF,TGTGCCAGCAGTAACCTCCTGGCGGGAGGTAGGGATGAGCAGTTCTTC
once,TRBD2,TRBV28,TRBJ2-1,CASTGRAGGDNEQFF,TGTGCCAGCACGGGCCGAGCGGGAGGGGACAATGAGCAGTTCTTC
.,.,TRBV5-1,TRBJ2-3,CASSLDFIGRARTDTQYF,TGCGCCAGCAGCTTGGACTTCATCGGGCGGGCGCGCACAGATACGCAGTATTTT
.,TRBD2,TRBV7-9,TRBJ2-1,CASSLGLAGNNEQFF,TGTGCCAGCAGCTTGGGACTAGCGGGAAACAATGAGCAGTTCTTC
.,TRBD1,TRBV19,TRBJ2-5,CASSSPGTGDQETQYF,TGTGCCAGTAGTTCCCCCGGGACAGGGGACCAAGAGACCCAGTACTTC
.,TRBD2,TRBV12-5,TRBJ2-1,CASGLGVAGGPIEQFF,TGTGCTAGTGGTCTGGGGGTAGCGGGAGGGCCGATTGAGCAGTTCTTC
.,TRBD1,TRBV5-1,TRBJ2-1,CASSPGTGTVEQFF,TGCGCCAGCAGCCCTGGGACAGGGACGGTTGAGCAGTTCTTC
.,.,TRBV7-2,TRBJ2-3,CASSSTGATDTQYF,TGTGCCAGCAGCTCCACGGGAGCCACAGATACGCAGTATTTT
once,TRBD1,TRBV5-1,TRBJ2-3,CASSVGQVKTSTDTQYF,TGCGCCAGCAGCGTGGGACAGGTTAAAACCTCCACAGATACGCAGTATTTT
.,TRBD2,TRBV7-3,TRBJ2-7,CASSLLGGSSYEQYF,TGTGCCAGCAGCTTATTGGGCGGGAGTTCCTACGAGCAGTACTTC
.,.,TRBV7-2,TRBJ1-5,CASSLGGQYSNQPQHF,TGTGCCAGCAGCTTAGGTGGACAGTATAGCAATCAGCCCCAGCATTTT
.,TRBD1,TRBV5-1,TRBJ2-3,CASRLGQGEVTQYF,TGCGCCAGCAGATTGGGACAGGGGGAAGTTACGCAGTATTTT
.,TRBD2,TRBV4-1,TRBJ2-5,CASSHHGTSGRAWETQYF,TGCGCCAGCAGCCACCATGGGACTAGCGGGAGGGCCTGGGAGACCCAGTACTTC
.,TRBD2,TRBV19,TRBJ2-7,CASGMPSGTYEQYF,TGTGCCAGTGGTATGCCTAGCGGGACCTACGAGCAGTACTTC
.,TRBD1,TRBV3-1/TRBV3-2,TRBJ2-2,CASSPHRGRNTGELFF,TGTGCCAGCAGCCCTCACAGGGGGCGGAACACCGGGGAGCTGTTTTTT
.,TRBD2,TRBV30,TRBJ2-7,CAWSGLASSYEQYF,TGTGCCTGGAGTGGACTAGCGAGCTCCTACGAGCAGTACTTC
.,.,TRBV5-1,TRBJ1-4,CASSLSGTSRRKLFF,TGCGCCAGCAGCTTATCCGGGACAAGCAGGAGGAAACTGTTTTTT
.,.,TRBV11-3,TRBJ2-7,CASSLVHGSYEQYF,TGTGCCAGCAGCTTGGTCCACGGCTCCTACGAGCAGTACTTC
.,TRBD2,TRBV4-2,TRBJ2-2,CASSQRLAGDTGELFF,TGTGCCAGCAGCCAACGACTAGCGGGAGATACCGGGGAGCTGTTTTTT
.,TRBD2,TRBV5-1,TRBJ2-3,CASSLPPGLSTDTQYF,TGCGCCAGCAGCTTGCCACCGGGACTAAGCACAGATACGCAGTATTTT
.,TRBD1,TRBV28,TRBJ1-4,CASRPGQGRGGNEKLFF,TGTGCCAGCAGACCCGGACAGGGACGGGGAGGAAATGAAAAACTGTTTTTT
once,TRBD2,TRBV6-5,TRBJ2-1,CATRREGFYTQFF,TGTGCCACCCGGCGGGAGGGCTTTTATACGCAGTTCTTC
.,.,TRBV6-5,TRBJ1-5,CASSIQGNQPQHF,TGTGCCAGCAGTATACAGGGAAATCAGCCCCAGCATTTT
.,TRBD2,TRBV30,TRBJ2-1,CACRTRGYNEQFF,TGTGCCTGCAGGACTAGAGGCTACAATGAGCAGTTCTTC
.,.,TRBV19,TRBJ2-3,CASRGAATDTQYF,TGTGCCAGCAGGGGAGCGGCCACAGATACGCAGTATTTT
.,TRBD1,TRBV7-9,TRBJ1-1,CASSPRTGNTEAFF,TGTGCCAGCAGCCCCAGGACAGGGAACACTGAAGCTTTCTTT
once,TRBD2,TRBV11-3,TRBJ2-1,CASSKGTTRRSEQFF,TGTGCCAGCAGCAAGGGGACTACCCGGCGGAGTGAGCAGTTCTTC
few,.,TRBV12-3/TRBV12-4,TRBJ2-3,CASSFTQSTQYF,TGTGCCAGCAGTTTCACCCAGTCTACGCAGTATTTT
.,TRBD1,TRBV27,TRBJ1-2,CASSLRQGARGYTF,TGTGCCAGCAGTCTTCGACAGGGGGCCAGGGGCTACACCTTC